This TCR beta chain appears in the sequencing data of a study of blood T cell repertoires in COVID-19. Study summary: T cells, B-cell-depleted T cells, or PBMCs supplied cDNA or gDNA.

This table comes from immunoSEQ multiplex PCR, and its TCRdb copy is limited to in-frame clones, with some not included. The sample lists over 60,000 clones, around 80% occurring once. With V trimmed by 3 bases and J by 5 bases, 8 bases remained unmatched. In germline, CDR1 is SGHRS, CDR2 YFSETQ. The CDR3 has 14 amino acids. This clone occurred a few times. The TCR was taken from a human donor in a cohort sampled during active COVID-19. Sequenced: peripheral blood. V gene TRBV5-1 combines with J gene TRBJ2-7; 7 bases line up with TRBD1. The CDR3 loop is CASSYGSGGDEQYF. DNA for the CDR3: TGCGCCAGCAGCTATGGTTCAGGGGGTGACGAGCAGTACTTC.